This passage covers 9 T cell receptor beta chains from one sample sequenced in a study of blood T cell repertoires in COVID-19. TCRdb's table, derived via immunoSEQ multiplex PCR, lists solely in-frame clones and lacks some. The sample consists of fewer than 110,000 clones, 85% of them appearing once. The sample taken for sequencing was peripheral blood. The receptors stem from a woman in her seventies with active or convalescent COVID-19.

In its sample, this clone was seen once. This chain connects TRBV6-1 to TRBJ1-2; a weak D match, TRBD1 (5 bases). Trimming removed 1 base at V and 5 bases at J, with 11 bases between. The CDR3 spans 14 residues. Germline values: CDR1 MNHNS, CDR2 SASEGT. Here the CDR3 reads CASSEVRGGYGYTF. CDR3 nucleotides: TGTGCCAGCAGTGAAGTTAGGGGAGGGTATGGCTACACCTTC.

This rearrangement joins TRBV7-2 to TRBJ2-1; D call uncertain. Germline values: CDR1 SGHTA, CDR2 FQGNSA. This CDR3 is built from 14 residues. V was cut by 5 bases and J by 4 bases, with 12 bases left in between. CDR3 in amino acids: CASSPAFGYNEQFF. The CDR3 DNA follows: TGTGCCAGCAGCCCCGCCTTCGGGTACAATGAGCAGTTCTTC.

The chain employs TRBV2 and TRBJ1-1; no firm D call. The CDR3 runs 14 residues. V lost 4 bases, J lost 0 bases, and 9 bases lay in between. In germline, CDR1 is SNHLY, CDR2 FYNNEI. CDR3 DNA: TGTGCCAGCAGTGTAGGGAGTTTGAACACTGAAGCTTTCTTT. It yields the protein CASSVGSLNTEAFF.

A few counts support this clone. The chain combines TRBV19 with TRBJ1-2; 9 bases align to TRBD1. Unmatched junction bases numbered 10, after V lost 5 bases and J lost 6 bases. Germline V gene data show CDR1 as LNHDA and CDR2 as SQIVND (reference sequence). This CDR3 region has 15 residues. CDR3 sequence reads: CASSEHRGRNNGYTF. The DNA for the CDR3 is TGTGCCAGTAGTGAACACAGGGGGCGGAATAATGGCTACACCTTC.

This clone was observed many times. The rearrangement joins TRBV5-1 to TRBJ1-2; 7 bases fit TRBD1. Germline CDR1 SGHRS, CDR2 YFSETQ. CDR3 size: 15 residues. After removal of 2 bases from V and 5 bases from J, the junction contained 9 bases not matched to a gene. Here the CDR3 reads CASSFDPGTAYGYTF. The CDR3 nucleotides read TGCGCCAGCAGCTTCGACCCCGGGACAGCTTATGGCTACACCTTC.

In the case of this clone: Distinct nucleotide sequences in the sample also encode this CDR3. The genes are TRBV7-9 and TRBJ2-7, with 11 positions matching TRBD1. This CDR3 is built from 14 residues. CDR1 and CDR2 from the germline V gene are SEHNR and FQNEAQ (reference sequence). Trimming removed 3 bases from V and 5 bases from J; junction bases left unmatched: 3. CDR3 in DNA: TGTGCCAGCAGCTTCGGACAGGGGGCGGACGAGCAGTACTTC. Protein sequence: CASSFGQGADEQYF.

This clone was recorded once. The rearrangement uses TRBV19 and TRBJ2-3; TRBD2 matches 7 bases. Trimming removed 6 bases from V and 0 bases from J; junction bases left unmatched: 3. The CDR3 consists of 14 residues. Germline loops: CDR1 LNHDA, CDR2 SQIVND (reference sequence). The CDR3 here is CASSSSGSTDTQYF. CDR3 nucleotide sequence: TGTGCCAGTAGCAGTAGCGGGAGCACAGATACGCAGTATTTT. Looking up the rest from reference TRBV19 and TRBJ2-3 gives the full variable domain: DGGITQSPKYLFRKEGQNVTLSCEQNLNHDAMYWYRQDPGQGLRLIYYSQIVNDFQKGDIAEGYSVSREKKESFPLTVTSAQKNPTAFYLCASSSSGSTDTQYFGPGTRLTVL.

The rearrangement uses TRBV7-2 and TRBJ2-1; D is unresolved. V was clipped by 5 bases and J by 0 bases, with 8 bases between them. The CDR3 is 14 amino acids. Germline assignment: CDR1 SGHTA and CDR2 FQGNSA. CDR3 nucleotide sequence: TGTGCCAGCAGCCCACACCGCTCCTACAATGAGCAGTTCTTC. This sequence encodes CASSPHRSYNEQFF.

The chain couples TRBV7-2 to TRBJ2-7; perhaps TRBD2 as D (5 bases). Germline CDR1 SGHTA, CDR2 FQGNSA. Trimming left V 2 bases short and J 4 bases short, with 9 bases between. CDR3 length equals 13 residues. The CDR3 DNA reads TGTGCCAGCAGCTTACCGGGGAAATACGAGCAGTACTTC. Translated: CASSLPGKYEQYF.